This T cell receptor (beta chain) stems from a study of cytomegalovirus exposure and HLA in healthy donors. V lost 8 bases to trimming and J lost 1 base; unmatched junction nucleotides: 13. Germline values: CDR1 LNHDA, CDR2 SQIVND (reference sequence). CDR3 length: 17 residues. Amplification used 60 Vbeta primers and 13 Jbeta primers. The repertoire was sequenced with immunoSEQ multiplex PCR; TCRdb's copy has only in-frame clones and lacks some. Its table lists approximately 70,000 clones. The sequencing sample was made of PBMCs. This clonotype was obtained from a woman aged 40 to 55 in good health and CMV-seropositive. The chain combines TRBV19 with TRBJ2-2, with 7 bases matching TRBD1. CDR3 region: CASGSFGYRGNTGELFF. The DNA of the CDR3 is TGTGCCAGTGGATCCTTTGGATACAGGGGGAACACCGGGGAGCTGTTTTTT.